The present T cell receptor (beta chain) was sequenced within a study of cytomegalovirus exposure and HLA in healthy donors. The study, taken as a whole, reports: Reported performance of the classifier showed diagnosis of cytomegalovirus status with high specificity and sensitivity. Rarity marked most TCR sequences, yet some public TCRs occurred in many donors.

Primers included in the PCR were 60 Vbeta and 13 Jbeta primers. Produced via immunoSEQ multiplex PCR; TCRdb's table is partial and in-frame only. The data contain under 200,000 clones, 12% of them singletons. This clone was detected only a few times. Its target is unknown. Specimen: PBMCs. This clonotype was obtained from a man between 45 and 60 years old in good health and CMV-seropositive.

The CDR3 is CASNTDTTYEQYF. For the CDR3, the DNA is TGTGCCAGCAACACGGACACGACCTACGAGCAGTACTTC. The chain links TRBV7-8 to TRBJ2-7; TRBD1 might be the D (5 bases). Trimming took off 7 bases at V and 2 bases at J, with 12 bases between the two ends. Germline V gene sequence: CDR1 SGHVS, CDR2 FQNEAQ. There are 13 residues in the CDR3.